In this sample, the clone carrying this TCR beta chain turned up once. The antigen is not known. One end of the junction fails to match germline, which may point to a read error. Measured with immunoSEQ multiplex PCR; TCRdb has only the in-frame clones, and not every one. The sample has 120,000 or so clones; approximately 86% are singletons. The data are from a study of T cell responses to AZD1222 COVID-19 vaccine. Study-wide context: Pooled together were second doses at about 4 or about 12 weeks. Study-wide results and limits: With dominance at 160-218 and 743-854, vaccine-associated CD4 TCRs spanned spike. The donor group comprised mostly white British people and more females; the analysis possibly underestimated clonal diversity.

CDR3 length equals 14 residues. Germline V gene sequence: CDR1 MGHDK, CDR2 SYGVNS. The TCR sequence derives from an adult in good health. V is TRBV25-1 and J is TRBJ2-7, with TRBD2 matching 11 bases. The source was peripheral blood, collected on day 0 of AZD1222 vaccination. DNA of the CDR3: TGTGCCACCAGTAATAGCGGGGGGGCCTACGAGCAGTACTTC. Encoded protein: CATSNSGGAYEQYF.